The 11 T cell receptor beta chains presented below share a single source sample, sequenced in a study of T cells expressing NK-cell markers. One entry per CDR3 protein, without DNA, is what TCRdb gives after re-calling the 5' RACE reads. The table lists some 280,000 distinct CDR3 sequences. Sequencing was performed on blood T cells: a sorted CD56 or NKG2C T cell subset, CD4+ or CD8+ T cells, or bulk PBMC T cells (not recorded which). Source of these receptors: a man between 18 and 29 years old in good health.

The CDR3 loop is CASSAPGTSYEQFF. This chain uses TRBV10-1 with TRBJ2-1; the TRBD2 assignment by TCRdb is unverifiable without DNA. The germline CDR1 and CDR2 sequences are WNHNN and SYGVQD (reference sequence). The CDR3 length is 14 residues.

J is TRBJ2-3 and V is TRBV5-1. The CDR3 runs 15 residues. Germline CDR1 reads SGHRS; CDR2 reads YFSETQ. CDR3 region: CASSLAGISTDTQYF.

J is TRBJ2-3 and V is TRBV5-1. The germline V gene encodes CDR1 SGHRS and CDR2 YFSETQ. This CDR3 has 15 amino acids. The CDR3 sequence is CASRPVPTLTDTQYF.

The rearrangement links TRBV5-1 to TRBJ2-2; TCRdb reports TRBD2, a call that lacks DNA to check it against. Germline V lookup: CDR1 SGHRS, CDR2 YFSETQ. The CDR3 runs to 13 residues. This chain's CDR3 is CASSGRNTGELFF.

V is TRBV6-5 and J is TRBJ2-5; TCRdb calls TRBD1, which cannot be checked without DNA. The CDR3 sequence is 15 residues long. Germline V gene data show CDR1 as MNHEY and CDR2 as SVGAGI. CDR3 amino acids: CASRPDGGPPQTQYF.

The V call is TRBV6-1, the J call TRBJ2-1; TCRdb reports TRBD2, a call that lacks DNA to check it against. Germline V gene lookup returns CDR1 MNHNS and CDR2 SASEGT. The CDR3 runs to 13 residues. The chain's CDR3 is CASRLGLAGEQFF.

The chain is built from TRBV27 and TRBJ2-7. CDR1 is MNHEY and CDR2 is SMNVEV in the germline V gene (reference sequence). The CDR3 spans 13 residues. CDR3 region: CASSLSTFYEQYF.

The V and J genes are TRBV24-1 and TRBJ2-3; the TCRdb call, TRBD1, lacks DNA for checking. Germline V gene data show CDR1 as KGHDR and CDR2 as SFDVKD. CDR3 length: 13 residues. The CDR3 is CATSDDRAPTQYF.

This chain connects TRBV5-1 to TRBJ2-4; TCRdb reports TRBD2, a call that lacks DNA to check it against. Germline loops: CDR1 SGHRS, CDR2 YFSETQ. The CDR3 runs 12 residues. The CDR3 is CASSPGLNIQYF. Combining the CDR3 with reference TRBV5-1 and TRBJ2-4 gives the whole variable domain KAGVTQTPRYLIKTRGQQVTLSCSPISGHRSVSWYQQTPGQGLQFLFEYFSETQRNKGNFPGRFSGRQFSNSRSEMNVSTLELGDSALYLCASSPGLNIQYFGAGTRLSVL.

The J gene is TRBJ2-1, the V gene TRBV7-3; the D call from TCRdb, TRBD2, cannot be confirmed without DNA. The V gene's germline CDR1 is SGHTA and CDR2 FQGTGA. The CDR3 contains 15 residues. The CDR3 spells CASSHGGTSYNEQFF.

The chain recombines TRBV11-2 with TRBJ2-3; the TRBD2 assignment by TCRdb is unverifiable without DNA. Germline values: CDR1 SGHAT, CDR2 FQNNGV. The CDR3 runs 17 residues. The CDR3 sequence is CASSLVGGTYGTDTQYF.